The source of this T cell receptor (beta chain) is a study of T cells in Graves' hyperthyroidism and ophthalmopathy. Study results and limitations: Among thyroid clonotypes expanded above 0.001, most also appeared in blood. A model of 13 V-J pairs discriminated ophthalmopathy from stable hyperthyroidism.

For this clonotype: Its antigen is currently unknown.

Used for diagnoses were clinical symptoms, serum thyroxine and TRAb, thyroid ultrasound and orbital computed tomography. Authors of the study amplified TCR beta CDR3 regions from RNA transcripts. First-round RT-PCR of the TCR CDR3 relied on the HTBI primer set. TCRdb passed the multiplex PCR reads through MiXCR, listing each CDR3 protein once. Of more than 35,000 distinct CDR3 sequences in the sample, 49% were seen once. Trimming pared 6 bases from V and 0 bases from J, leaving 18 bases between. Germline CDR1 and CDR2: WSHSY and SAAADI. The CDR3 loop spans 18 amino acids. The sequencing sample was made of peripheral blood or thyroid tissue (not recorded which). This chain uses TRBV10-2 with TRBJ2-6; D is perhaps TRBD2 (5 bases). This clonotype originated in a woman in her forties or fifties with Graves' hyperthyroidism. The CDR3 region is CASRPRRQVYSGANVLTF. CDR3 nucleotides: TGCGCCAGCAGGCCCCGGAGGCAGGTCTACTCTGGGGCCAACGTCCTGACTTTC.